This TCR beta chain was identified during a study of control samples from healthy donors and cancer patients. The method was immunoSEQ multiplex PCR; TCRdb's version includes in-frame clones alone and lacks a portion of them. Among 150,000 or so clones listed, about 93% were seen once. The V segment lost 6 bases and the J segment 0 bases; nucleotides outside the gene matches: 19. Germline V gene data show CDR1 as SGHVS and CDR2 as FNYEAQ. The CDR3 is 19 amino acids. The chain uses TRBV7-6 and TRBJ2-7, with 8 bases identical to TRBD1. Sequenced: blood. The clonotype was recovered from a woman in her twenties or thirties in good health. DNA of the CDR3: TGTGCCAGCAGTTATGGCGGGACAGGCACCTACCTTAGCTCCTACGAGCAGTACTTC. Translating gives CASSYGGTGTYLSSYEQYF.